These T cell receptor beta chains were read from a single sample in a study of cytomegalovirus exposure and HLA in healthy donors. Sequencing used immunoSEQ multiplex PCR; TCRdb keeps in-frame clones, though not all of them. The top ten hold roughly 8% of the sample, which has around 110,000 clones, around 73% seen once. The specimen was PBMCs. These receptors all stem from a man aged 30 to 39 in good health and CMV-seronegative. The CDR3 runs from the conserved cysteine through the conserved F or W. A D gene is named only where the DNA matches it firmly. Not all rows give a size; the values are once, few, many and, for expanded clones, a class.

cdr3_aa: CASSSAGKGYNEQFF
cdr3_nt: TGTGCCAGCAGCTCAGCAGGAAAGGGGTACAATGAGCAGTTCTTC
v_call: TRBV11-2
d_call: -
clone_size: few
j_call: TRBJ2-1

cdr3_aa: CASSLDGRAQTMGFQETQYF
cdr3_nt: TGTGCCAGCAGCTTAGATGGCAGGGCTCAAACTATGGGCTTCCAAGAGACCCAGTACTTC
v_call: TRBV7-8
d_call: -
clone_size: -
j_call: TRBJ2-5

cdr3_aa: CAGSTGVGGELFF
cdr3_nt: TGTGCCGGATCGACAGGGGTTGGCGGGGAGCTGTTTTTT
v_call: TRBV19
d_call: TRBD1
clone_size: -
j_call: TRBJ2-2

cdr3_aa: CASSLGIAGGSQETQYF
cdr3_nt: TGTGCCAGCAGCTTGGGTATAGCGGGGGGGAGCCAAGAGACCCAGTACTTC
v_call: TRBV5-4
d_call: TRBD2
clone_size: -
j_call: TRBJ2-5

cdr3_aa: CASSPGAQGGGTQYF
cdr3_nt: TGTGCCAGCAGCCCTGGGGCCCAGGGAGGCGGGACCCAGTACTTC
v_call: TRBV7-7
d_call: -
clone_size: -
j_call: TRBJ2-5

cdr3_aa: CASSLGHSGAGANVLTF
cdr3_nt: TGTGCCAGCAGCTTGGGCCACTCAGGGGCTGGGGCCAACGTCCTGACTTTC
v_call: TRBV5-6
d_call: -
clone_size: -
j_call: TRBJ2-6

cdr3_aa: CASSPGTGIVSNYGYTF
cdr3_nt: TGCGCCAGCAGCCCTGGGACAGGGATAGTCTCTAACTATGGCTACACCTTC
v_call: TRBV5-1
d_call: TRBD1
clone_size: -
j_call: TRBJ1-2

cdr3_aa: CASRPPGQGPGAGELFF
cdr3_nt: TGTGCCAGTAGACCTCCGGGACAGGGACCGGGTGCCGGGGAGCTGTTTTTT
v_call: TRBV19
d_call: TRBD1
clone_size: -
j_call: TRBJ2-2

cdr3_aa: CASSLIGQGYEQYF
cdr3_nt: TGCGCCAGCAGCTTGATAGGACAGGGATACGAGCAGTACTTC
v_call: TRBV5-1
d_call: TRBD1
clone_size: once
j_call: TRBJ2-7

cdr3_aa: CASSSMGQTYEQYF
cdr3_nt: TGTGCCAGCAGTTCCATGGGACAGACCTACGAGCAGTACTTC
v_call: TRBV27
d_call: TRBD1
clone_size: -
j_call: TRBJ2-7

cdr3_aa: CASSYRVADTGELFF
cdr3_nt: TGTGCCAGCAGCTACAGGGTCGCAGACACCGGGGAGCTGTTTTTT
v_call: TRBV5-4
d_call: -
clone_size: -
j_call: TRBJ2-2

cdr3_aa: CASSLGTDNQPQHF
cdr3_nt: TGTGCCAGCAGTTTAGGGACAGACAATCAGCCCCAGCATTTT
v_call: TRBV28
d_call: TRBD1
clone_size: few
j_call: TRBJ1-5

cdr3_aa: CASTTPGGTEAFF
cdr3_nt: TGTGCCAGCACCACCCCCGGGGGCACTGAAGCTTTCTTT
v_call: TRBV6-5
d_call: -
clone_size: once
j_call: TRBJ1-1

cdr3_aa: CASSLLGVTNYGYTF
cdr3_nt: TGTGCCAGCAGCTTACTAGGGGTCACTAACTATGGCTACACCTTC
v_call: TRBV11-2
d_call: -
clone_size: -
j_call: TRBJ1-2

cdr3_aa: CAWSVSNQPQHF
cdr3_nt: TGTGCCTGGAGCGTGAGCAATCAGCCCCAGCATTTT
v_call: TRBV30
d_call: -
clone_size: -
j_call: TRBJ1-5

cdr3_aa: CASSLQRGEDYGYTF
cdr3_nt: TGCGCCAGCAGCTTACAACGGGGGGAGGACTATGGCTACACCTTC
v_call: TRBV5-1
d_call: -
clone_size: -
j_call: TRBJ1-2

cdr3_aa: CASSLSAGELFF
cdr3_nt: TGTGCCAGCAGCTTGAGCGCCGGGGAGCTGTTTTTT
v_call: TRBV7-2
d_call: -
clone_size: -
j_call: TRBJ2-2

cdr3_aa: CASSLNGAGYNEQFF
cdr3_nt: TGTGCCAGCAGCTTAAATGGGGCTGGCTACAATGAGCAGTTCTTC
v_call: TRBV7-8
d_call: -
clone_size: -
j_call: TRBJ2-1

cdr3_aa: CAISTTRTSWYKCIQYF
cdr3_nt: TGTGCCATCAGCACTACTCGGACTAGCTGGTATAAGTGCATTCAGTACTTC
v_call: TRBV10-3
d_call: TRBD2
clone_size: -
j_call: TRBJ2-4

cdr3_aa: CASSGQGATEAFF
cdr3_nt: TGTGCCAGCAGCGGACAGGGGGCAACTGAAGCTTTCTTT
v_call: TRBV9
d_call: TRBD1
clone_size: -
j_call: TRBJ1-1

cdr3_aa: CASLDTTGGEQYF
cdr3_nt: TGTGCCAGCCTGGACACTACAGGGGGAGAGCAGTACTTC
v_call: TRBV6-1
d_call: TRBD1
clone_size: -
j_call: TRBJ2-7

cdr3_aa: CASKQGNNQPQHF
cdr3_nt: TGTGCCAGCAAACAGGGCAACAATCAGCCCCAGCATTTT
v_call: TRBV6-5
d_call: -
clone_size: -
j_call: TRBJ1-5

cdr3_aa: CASSGSPAGTGELFF
cdr3_nt: TGTGCCAGCAGCGGATCTCCAGCGGGCACCGGGGAGCTGTTTTTT
v_call: TRBV7-7
d_call: -
clone_size: -
j_call: TRBJ2-2

cdr3_aa: CASSTQDNYGYTF
cdr3_nt: TGTGCCAGTAGTACCCAGGATAACTATGGCTACACCTTC
v_call: TRBV19
d_call: -
clone_size: -
j_call: TRBJ1-2

cdr3_aa: CASSSRGQETQYF
cdr3_nt: TGTGCCAGCAGTAGCCGGGGGCAAGAGACCCAGTACTTC
v_call: TRBV2
d_call: -
clone_size: -
j_call: TRBJ2-5

cdr3_aa: CASSELLAVKNIQYF
cdr3_nt: TGTGCCAGCAGTGAATTACTAGCCGTCAAAAACATTCAGTACTTC
v_call: TRBV6-1
d_call: -
clone_size: -
j_call: TRBJ2-4